The rows below give T cell receptor beta chains drawn from one sample of a study of cytomegalovirus exposure and HLA in healthy donors. TCRdb keeps only in-frame clones here, not all; method: immunoSEQ multiplex PCR. The table includes 120,000 or so clones, approximately 81% detected once. Sequenced input: PBMCs. These receptors were collected from a middle-aged woman in good health and CMV-seronegative. Each CDR3 is given with its conserved first and last residue. The order of the fields is V gene, J gene, clone size, D gene, CDR3 DNA, CDR3 protein. A D gene is named only where the DNA matches it firmly. Size is stated for part of the rows, as once, few or many counts, or as a class when the clone is expanded.

v_call: TRBV6-1; j_call: TRBJ1-2; clone_size: .; d_call: TRBD1; cdr3_nt: TGTGCCAGCAGTGAAGCCCAAGACAGGGCTTTCTATGGCTACACCTTC; cdr3_aa: CASSEAQDRAFYGYTF
v_call: TRBV11-2; j_call: TRBJ1-3; clone_size: .; d_call: TRBD1; cdr3_nt: TGTGCCAGCAGCTCATACAGGGGGGGAAACACCATATATTTT; cdr3_aa: CASSSYRGGNTIYF
v_call: TRBV29-1; j_call: TRBJ1-1; clone_size: .; d_call: TRBD1; cdr3_nt: TGCAGCGTTTTTCAGGGGGGCACTGAAGCTTTCTTT; cdr3_aa: CSVFQGGTEAFF
v_call: TRBV14; j_call: TRBJ2-5; clone_size: .; d_call: .; cdr3_nt: TGTGCCAGCAGCCAACGCCTCCCGGAGGAGACCCAGTACTTC; cdr3_aa: CASSQRLPEETQYF
v_call: TRBV5-4; j_call: TRBJ2-1; clone_size: .; d_call: TRBD1; cdr3_nt: TGTGCCAGCAGCTTACAGGGGGTCTTTGCTAATGAGCAGTTCTTC; cdr3_aa: CASSLQGVFANEQFF
v_call: TRBV6-1; j_call: TRBJ1-3; clone_size: .; d_call: .; cdr3_nt: TGTGCCAGCAGTAGCGGACGTATCTCTGGAAACACCATATATTTT; cdr3_aa: CASSSGRISGNTIYF
v_call: TRBV27; j_call: TRBJ1-5; clone_size: .; d_call: .; cdr3_nt: TGTGCCAGCAGTTTAAGGGCAGACAGCCCTCAGCATTTT; cdr3_aa: CASSLRADSPQHF
v_call: TRBV9; j_call: TRBJ2-1; clone_size: .; d_call: TRBD2; cdr3_nt: TGTGCCTCGGGACTAGGAGCGAGCAATGAGCAGTTCTTC; cdr3_aa: CASGLGASNEQFF
v_call: TRBV5-1; j_call: TRBJ1-6; clone_size: .; d_call: TRBD1; cdr3_nt: TGCGCCAGCAGCCCCATTCCAGGGGGCGATTCACCCCTCCACTTT; cdr3_aa: CASSPIPGGDSPLHF
v_call: TRBV10-3; j_call: TRBJ1-3; clone_size: .; d_call: TRBD1; cdr3_nt: TGTGCCACCAGGGACAGGGGATCTGGAAACACCATATATTTT; cdr3_aa: CATRDRGSGNTIYF
v_call: TRBV7-8; j_call: TRBJ2-3; clone_size: .; d_call: TRBD1; cdr3_nt: TGTGCCAGCAGCTTACCTGGGACAGGGGGAATAGATACGCAGTATTTT; cdr3_aa: CASSLPGTGGIDTQYF
v_call: TRBV14; j_call: TRBJ2-5; clone_size: .; d_call: .; cdr3_nt: TGTGCCAGCAGCCAAGGGGGGCATGAACAGACCCAGTACTTC; cdr3_aa: CASSQGGHEQTQYF
v_call: TRBV10-3; j_call: TRBJ2-3; clone_size: .; d_call: TRBD1; cdr3_nt: TGTGCCATTAGGGACAGACCTAGCACAGATACGCAGTATTTT; cdr3_aa: CAIRDRPSTDTQYF
v_call: TRBV5-1; j_call: TRBJ1-4; clone_size: .; d_call: .; cdr3_nt: TGCGCCAGCAGCCCACTCGGTGGAGGTAATGAAAAACTGTTTTTT; cdr3_aa: CASSPLGGGNEKLFF
v_call: TRBV6-1; j_call: TRBJ2-1; clone_size: once; d_call: TRBD2; cdr3_nt: TGTGCCAGCAGTGGTATCAGCGGGGGGCGTTACAATGAGCAGTTCTTC; cdr3_aa: CASSGISGGRYNEQFF
v_call: TRBV6-4; j_call: TRBJ1-5; clone_size: .; d_call: TRBD1; cdr3_nt: TGTGCCAGCAGTCCGGACAGGGATCAGCCCCAGCATTTT; cdr3_aa: CASSPDRDQPQHF
v_call: TRBV7-9; j_call: TRBJ2-1; clone_size: once; d_call: .; cdr3_nt: TGTGCCAGCAGCTTAGCCGGAGGGGGCCTTGAGCAGTTCTTC; cdr3_aa: CASSLAGGGLEQFF
v_call: TRBV28; j_call: TRBJ1-5; clone_size: .; d_call: .; cdr3_nt: TGTGCCAGCACCTCCCCCAGGGATTATAGCAATCAGCCCCAGCATTTT; cdr3_aa: CASTSPRDYSNQPQHF
v_call: TRBV7-2; j_call: TRBJ1-1; clone_size: .; d_call: .; cdr3_nt: TGTGCCAGCAGCACACCGACAGGGAACACTGAAGCTTTCTTT; cdr3_aa: CASSTPTGNTEAFF
v_call: TRBV12-5; j_call: TRBJ2-3; clone_size: .; d_call: TRBD2; cdr3_nt: TGTGCTAGTGGTTGGGGACTAGCGGAACTGGATACGCAGTATTTT; cdr3_aa: CASGWGLAELDTQYF
v_call: TRBV19; j_call: TRBJ2-7; clone_size: .; d_call: TRBD2; cdr3_nt: TGTGCCAGTAGTATGGAACCCCTAGCGGGGGGTTCCTACGAGCAGTACTTC; cdr3_aa: CASSMEPLAGGSYEQYF
v_call: TRBV9; j_call: TRBJ1-4; clone_size: few; d_call: .; cdr3_nt: TGTGCCAGCAGCGGGCCCCGGGACAAGATTTTT; cdr3_aa: CASSGPRDKIF
v_call: TRBV4-1; j_call: TRBJ2-7; clone_size: few; d_call: TRBD2; cdr3_nt: TGCGCCAGCAGCCAAGTGGAGGGGACTAGCGTCGCCTACGAGCAGTACTTC; cdr3_aa: CASSQVEGTSVAYEQYF
v_call: TRBV7-2; j_call: TRBJ2-3; clone_size: .; d_call: TRBD2; cdr3_nt: TGTGCCAGCAGCTTAAGCCTAGCGGGAGATACGCAGTATTTT; cdr3_aa: CASSLSLAGDTQYF
v_call: TRBV27; j_call: TRBJ2-5; clone_size: .; d_call: TRBD1; cdr3_nt: TGTGCCAGTGGGACCGGCAGGGGGCCTCAGGAGACCCAGTACTTC; cdr3_aa: CASGTGRGPQETQYF
v_call: TRBV7-2; j_call: TRBJ2-7; clone_size: .; d_call: TRBD2; cdr3_nt: TGTGCCAGCAGCTTACGCCCCTCTAGCGGGCTTTACGAGCAGTACTTC; cdr3_aa: CASSLRPSSGLYEQYF
v_call: TRBV7-2; j_call: TRBJ2-7; clone_size: few; d_call: .; cdr3_nt: TGTGCCAGCAGCGTGGACAGCTATGGGTACGAGCAGTACTTC; cdr3_aa: CASSVDSYGYEQYF
v_call: TRBV7-2; j_call: TRBJ2-5; clone_size: .; d_call: .; cdr3_nt: TGTGCCAGCAGCGAAGACAGGGAGACCCAGTACTTC; cdr3_aa: CASSEDRETQYF
v_call: TRBV4-2; j_call: TRBJ2-7; clone_size: .; d_call: TRBD2; cdr3_nt: TGTGCCAGCAGCCAAGACTTGACTAGCGGGCACTCCTACGAGCAGTACTTC; cdr3_aa: CASSQDLTSGHSYEQYF
v_call: TRBV4-1; j_call: TRBJ1-5; clone_size: few; d_call: TRBD1; cdr3_nt: TGCGCCAGCAGCCCCCGGGACAGGGAAAATCAGCCCCAGCATTTT; cdr3_aa: CASSPRDRENQPQHF
v_call: TRBV28; j_call: TRBJ2-3; clone_size: .; d_call: .; cdr3_nt: TGTGCCAGCAGTCTCACTCCCCTTGCGCAGTATTTT; cdr3_aa: CASSLTPLAQYF
v_call: TRBV6-1; j_call: TRBJ1-2; clone_size: few; d_call: TRBD1; cdr3_nt: TGTGCCAGCACTAGGACAGGGGTCTATGGCTACACCTTC; cdr3_aa: CASTRTGVYGYTF